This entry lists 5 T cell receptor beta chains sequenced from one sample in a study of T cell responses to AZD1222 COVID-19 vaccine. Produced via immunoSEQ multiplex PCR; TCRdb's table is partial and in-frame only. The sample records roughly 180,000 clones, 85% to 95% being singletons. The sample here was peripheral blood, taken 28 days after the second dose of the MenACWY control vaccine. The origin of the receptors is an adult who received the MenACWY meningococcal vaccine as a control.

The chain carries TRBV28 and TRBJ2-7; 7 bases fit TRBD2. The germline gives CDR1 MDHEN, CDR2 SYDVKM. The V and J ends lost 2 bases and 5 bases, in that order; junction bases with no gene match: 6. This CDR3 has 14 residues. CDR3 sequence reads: CASSLGGESHEQYF. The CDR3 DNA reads TGTGCCAGCAGTTTAGGGGGGGAAAGCCACGAGCAGTACTTC.

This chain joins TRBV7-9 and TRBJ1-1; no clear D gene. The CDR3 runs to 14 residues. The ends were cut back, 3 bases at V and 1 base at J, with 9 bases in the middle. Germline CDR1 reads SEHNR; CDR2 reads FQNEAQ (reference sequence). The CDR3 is CASSFQRENTEAFF. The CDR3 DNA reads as TGTGCCAGCAGCTTCCAGCGGGAGAACACTGAAGCTTTCTTT.

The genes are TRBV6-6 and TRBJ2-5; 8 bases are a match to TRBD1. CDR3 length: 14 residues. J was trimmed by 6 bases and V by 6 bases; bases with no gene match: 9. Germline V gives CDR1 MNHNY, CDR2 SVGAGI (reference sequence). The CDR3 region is CASRPRTGSKTQYF. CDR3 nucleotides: TGTGCCAGCAGACCTCGGACAGGGAGTAAGACCCAGTACTTC.

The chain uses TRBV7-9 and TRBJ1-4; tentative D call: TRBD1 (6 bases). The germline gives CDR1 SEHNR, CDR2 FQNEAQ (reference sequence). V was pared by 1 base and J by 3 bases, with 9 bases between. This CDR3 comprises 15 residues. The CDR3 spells CASSLEGQPNEKLFF. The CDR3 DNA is TGTGCCAGCAGCTTAGAAGGACAGCCTAATGAAAAACTGTTTTTT.

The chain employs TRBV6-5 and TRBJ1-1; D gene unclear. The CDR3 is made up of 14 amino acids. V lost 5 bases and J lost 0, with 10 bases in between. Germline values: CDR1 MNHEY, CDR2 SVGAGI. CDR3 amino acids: CASSPRPMNTEAFF. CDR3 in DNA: TGTGCCAGCAGTCCCAGGCCCATGAACACTGAAGCTTTCTTT.